This T cell receptor (beta chain) is from a study of beta chain features in type 1 diabetes (dated by TCRdb to the late 2010s). About the full investigation: No differences in mean age, gender distribution, total cell number or subset yield were found between patients and healthy donors. A total of about 100 million sorted cells were examined across all samples, and RNA yield correlated strongly with the number of cells per subset. The study compared TCRB repertoires of sorted circulating CD4+ T cell subsets between recently diagnosed type 1 diabetes patients and matched healthy donors. Regulatory and stem cell-like memory subsets were obtained from only 8 patients and about eight healthy donors, while naive and central memory subsets were obtained from all 30 or so donors.

Comments on this clone: Its binding antigen is unknown. Base qualities were left out, and no much larger clone turns up one base away.

The full study reports these points: In all four CD4+ subsets, TCRB CDR3 length was moderately but significantly shorter in type 1 diabetes patients. Sequencing cDNA rather than genomic DNA could over-represent highly expressing activated cells, although activation and CD3 levels did not differ between groups. Shorter templates might be favored by PCR, yet because patient and control samples were amplified and corrected together, any such skew would affect both groups equally. Naive, central memory and regulatory TCRB repertoires appeared to be more alike among patients than among healthy donors. Fewer insertions and more nucleotide deletions at VDJ recombination sites were observed in patients with type 1 diabetes, implying thymic rearrangement abnormalities. HLA sub-analyses involved small numbers of individuals, so any influence of HLA type on TCRB rearrangement remained unresolved.

Taken from cysteine to phenylalanine, the CDR3 has 14 residues. Solely the CDR3 DNA is kept, with 42 bases framed from the first base. CDR1 and CDR2, per the germline V gene, are SQVTM and ANQGSEA. The germline ends are 11 bases apart after V is trimmed by 4 bases and J by 0 bases. From each donor, a single peripheral blood sample of around 120 mL on average was drawn into heparinised tubes. Naive, central memory, regulatory and stem cell-like memory CD4+ T cells were sorted on a BD FACSAria II using a panel including CD45RO, CCR7, CD25, CD127, CD95 and CD27. Every sorted population had a purity above 95%. PBMCs were isolated right away by Lymphoprep density gradient centrifugation and were stained directly, without culture. To minimize batch effects, samples were stained and sorted in pairs, one healthy donor with one patient per experiment. The entire amount of isolated RNA was reverse transcribed using the High Capacity cDNA Reverse Transcription Kit, so the sequenced TCRB transcripts were expressed ones. Deep immunoSEQ sequencing was applied to naive, central memory and regulatory T cell samples, giving an average of around 3.4 million total reads per sample. Sorted cells were lysed in RLT buffer, and RNA was extracted using DNase-treated RNeasy Micro or Mini kits according to cell number. Each cell subset was processed on its own to prevent cross-contamination, while patient and healthy donor samples were processed together. The immunoSEQ multiplex PCR was used to amplify TCRB sequences from cDNA, generating 87-bp fragments that spanned the CDR3 region. Sequencing of the amplicons was done on the Illumina HiSeq platform. As for how the authors treated the data: Synthetic template baselines were used to correct PCR bias computationally, reads within Hamming distance 2 were collapsed, and singletons that could not be merged were discarded. Reads were aligned against IMGT to assign V, D and J genes, CDR3 length and insertions or deletions at six rearrangement sites. Within each subset, clonotype counts were normalized to sorted cell number, after which true diversity and Gini coefficients were computed with the tcR R package. Repertoire sharing was quantified using the overlap coefficient calculated on TCRB nucleotide sequences. As a proxy for the pre-selection repertoire, out-of-frame TCRB sequences from naive cells were analyzed. Here the immuneACCESS table is served through TCRdb, limited to in-frame sequences with V and J called. Missing clones are a known gap in these copies; in checked studies unresolved V genes cover under half, and the rest lacks a known reason. The V and J calls and clone size were taken over from that table, and D and trimming were inferred from the DNA. The sample table contains under 900,000 clones; only one count was recorded for roughly 17% of them. Of the sample, about 0.02% falls within the top ten clones.

The sequencing sample was made of naive CD4+ T cells from blood. In light of the paper, this sample's cell subset or site label describes: true naive CD4+ T cells. The receptor was isolated from a woman aged 18-30 years in good health. The chain links TRBV29-1 with TRBJ2-3, with a weak D call of TRBD2 (6 bases match). CDR3 protein: CSVGHRGSTDTQYF. The nucleotides read TGCAGCGTTGGGCACCGGGGGAGCACAGATACGCAGTATTTT.